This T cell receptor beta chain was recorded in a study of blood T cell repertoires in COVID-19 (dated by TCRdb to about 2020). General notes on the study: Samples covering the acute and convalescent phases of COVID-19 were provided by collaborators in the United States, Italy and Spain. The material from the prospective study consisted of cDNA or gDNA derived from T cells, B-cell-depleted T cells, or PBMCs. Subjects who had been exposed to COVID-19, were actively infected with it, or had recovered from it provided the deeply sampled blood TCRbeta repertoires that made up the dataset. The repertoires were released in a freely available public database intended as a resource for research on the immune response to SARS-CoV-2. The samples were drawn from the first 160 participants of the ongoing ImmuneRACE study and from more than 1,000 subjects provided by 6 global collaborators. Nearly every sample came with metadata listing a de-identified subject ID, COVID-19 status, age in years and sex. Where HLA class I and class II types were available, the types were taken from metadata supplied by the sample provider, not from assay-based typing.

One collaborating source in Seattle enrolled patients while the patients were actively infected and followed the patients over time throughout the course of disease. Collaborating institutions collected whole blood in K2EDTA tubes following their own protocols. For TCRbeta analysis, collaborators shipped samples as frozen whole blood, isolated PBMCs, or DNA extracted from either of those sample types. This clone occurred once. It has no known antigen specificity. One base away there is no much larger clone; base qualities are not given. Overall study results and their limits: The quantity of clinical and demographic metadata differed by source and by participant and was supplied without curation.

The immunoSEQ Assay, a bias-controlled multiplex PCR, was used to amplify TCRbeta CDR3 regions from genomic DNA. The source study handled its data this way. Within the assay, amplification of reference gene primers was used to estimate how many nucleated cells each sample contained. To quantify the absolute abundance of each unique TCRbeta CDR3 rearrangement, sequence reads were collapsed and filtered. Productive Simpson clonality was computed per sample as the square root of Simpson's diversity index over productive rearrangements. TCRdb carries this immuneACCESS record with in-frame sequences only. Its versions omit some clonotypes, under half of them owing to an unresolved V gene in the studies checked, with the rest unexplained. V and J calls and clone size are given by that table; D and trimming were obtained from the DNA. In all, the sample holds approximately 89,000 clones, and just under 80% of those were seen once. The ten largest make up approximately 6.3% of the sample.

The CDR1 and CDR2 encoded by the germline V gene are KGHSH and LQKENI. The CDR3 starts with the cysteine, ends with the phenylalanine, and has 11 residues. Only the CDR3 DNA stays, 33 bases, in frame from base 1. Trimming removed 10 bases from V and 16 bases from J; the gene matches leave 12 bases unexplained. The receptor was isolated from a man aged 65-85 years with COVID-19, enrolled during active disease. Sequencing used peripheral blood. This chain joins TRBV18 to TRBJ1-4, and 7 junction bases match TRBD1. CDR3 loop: CATPRPRQGFF. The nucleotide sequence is TGTGCCACCCCCCGGCCGAGACAGGGGTTTTTT.